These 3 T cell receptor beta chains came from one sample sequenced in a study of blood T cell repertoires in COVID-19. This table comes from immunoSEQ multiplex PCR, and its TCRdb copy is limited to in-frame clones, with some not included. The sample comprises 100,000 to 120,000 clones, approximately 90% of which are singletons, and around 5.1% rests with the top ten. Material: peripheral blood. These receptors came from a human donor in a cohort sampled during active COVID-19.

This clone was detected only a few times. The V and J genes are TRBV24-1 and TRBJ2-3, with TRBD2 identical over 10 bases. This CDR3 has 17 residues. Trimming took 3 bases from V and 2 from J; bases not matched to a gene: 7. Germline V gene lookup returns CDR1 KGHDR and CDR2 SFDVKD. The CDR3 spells CATSDTSGRANTDTQYF. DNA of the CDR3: TGTGCCACCAGTGATACAAGCGGGAGGGCCAACACAGATACGCAGTATTTT.

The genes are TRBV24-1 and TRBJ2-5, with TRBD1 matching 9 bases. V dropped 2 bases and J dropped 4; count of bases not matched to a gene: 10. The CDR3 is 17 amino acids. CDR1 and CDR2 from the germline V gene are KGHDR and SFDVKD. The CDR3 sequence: CATSDSGTGRLRETQYF. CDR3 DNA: TGTGCCACCAGTGATTCAGGGACAGGGCGATTACGAGAGACCCAGTACTTC.

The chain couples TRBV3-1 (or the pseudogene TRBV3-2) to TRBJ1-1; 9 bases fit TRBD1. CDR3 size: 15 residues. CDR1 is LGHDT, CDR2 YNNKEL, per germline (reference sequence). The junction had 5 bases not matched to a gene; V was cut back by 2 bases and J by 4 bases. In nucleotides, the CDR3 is TGTGCCAGCAGCCAACCCGACAGGGGGGCCACTGAAGCTTTCTTT. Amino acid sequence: CASSQPDRGATEAFF.